This TCR beta chain was recorded in a study of response to subunit inactivated influenza vaccine. This clonotype was seen a few times. The CDR3 is made up of 14 amino acids. Germline CDR1 reads LGHNA; CDR2 reads YNFKEQ. The germline V and J ends were trimmed by 0 bases and 2 bases, with 7 bases remaining between them. TCRdb reanalysed the RT-PCR reads using MiXCR and keeps one entry per CDR3 protein. The top ten hold about 12% of the sample, which has under 500,000 distinct CDR3 sequences, around 9.9% seen once. The sequences come from PBMCs from blood, collected about 6 weeks after vaccination. This clonotype was obtained from a man aged 50 to 59 who received an inactivated influenza vaccine. V usage is TRBV4-2 and J usage is TRBJ2-5; D is uncertain. The CDR3 DNA sequence: TGTGCCAGCAGCCAAGATTTCAGGCAAGAGACCCAGTACTTC. Amino acid sequence: CASSQDFRQETQYF.